These 19 T cell receptor beta chains originate from one sample sequenced in a study of cytomegalovirus exposure and HLA in healthy donors. The PCR had 60 Vbeta and 13 Jbeta primers. Repertoires were generated with immunoSEQ multiplex PCR, while TCRdb's copy carries only in-frame clones and drops some. The sample carries under 250,000 clones, 70% to 90% recorded once. Sequencing was performed on PBMCs. The origin of the receptors is a woman in her fifties or sixties in good health and CMV-seropositive.

The chain recombines TRBV7-9 with TRBJ2-5, with 8 bases aligning to TRBD2. This CDR3 has 14 amino acids. Losses at the gene ends were 5 bases for V and 5 bases for J; bases not matched to a gene: 7. CDR1 and CDR2 (germline): SEHNR, FQNEAQ (reference sequence). The CDR3 DNA reads as TGTGCCAGCAGCAGCGGGAGTTGGGGGGAGACCCAGTACTTC. It translates to CASSSGSWGETQYF.

The V gene is TRBV19, the J gene TRBJ2-3, with 9 bases that match TRBD2. The CDR3 consists of 16 residues. CDR1 and CDR2 (germline): LNHDA, SQIVND (reference sequence). V lost 3 bases, J lost 8 bases, and 12 bases stayed unmatched. CDR3 loop: CASSIRREGRGGTQYF. The DNA for the CDR3 is TGTGCCAGTAGTATCAGGCGGGAGGGCCGGGGTGGTACGCAGTATTTT.

The chain is built from TRBV9 and TRBJ1-1; 8 nucleotides line up with TRBD1. The germline V gene has CDR1 SGDLS and CDR2 YYNGEE. This CDR3 is built from 17 residues. With 0 bases clipped from V and 3 bases from J, the junction kept 10 bases outside the gene matches. This CDR3 reads CASSVGGGHRGDTEAFF. The CDR3 region has the DNA TGTGCCAGCAGCGTAGGTGGAGGTCACAGGGGGGACACTGAAGCTTTCTTT.

This sequence joins TRBV5-1 and TRBJ2-3; the D gene is possibly TRBD2 (5 bases). The V and J ends lost 0 bases and 1 base respectively, with 9 bases between them. CDR3 length equals 15 residues. Germline lookup yields CDR1 SGHRS and CDR2 YFSETQ. CDR3 coding DNA: TGCGCCAGCAGCTTGGACGGGAAGCGCACAGATACGCAGTATTTT. Translated: CASSLDGKRTDTQYF.

The V call is TRBV10-3, the J call TRBJ2-3, with TRBD2 identical over 13 bases. CDR3 length: 16 residues. J lost 3 bases, V lost 4 bases, and 4 bases had no gene match. The germline V gene encodes CDR1 ENHRY and CDR2 SYGVKD. The CDR3: CAISGGLAGRTDTQYF. In DNA, the CDR3 is TGTGCCATCAGTGGGGGACTAGCGGGGAGAACAGATACGCAGTATTTT.

This rearrangement joins TRBV7-3 to TRBJ2-5; D gene ambiguous. The CDR3 is made up of 13 amino acids. Germline V gives CDR1 SGHTA, CDR2 FQGTGA. The ends were cut back, 3 bases at V and 2 bases at J, with 7 bases in the middle. The CDR3 DNA reads TGTGCCAGCAGCTTCGACGGGCAAGAGACCCAGTACTTC. Translating it yields CASSFDGQETQYF. Full variable domain (missing parts from reference TRBV7-3 and TRBJ2-5): GAGVSQTPSNKVTEKGKYVELRCDPISGHTALYWYRQSLGQGPEFLIYFQGTGAADDSGLPNDRFFAVRPEGSVSTLKIQRTERGDSAVYLCASSFDGQETQYFGPGTRLLVL.

The chain joins TRBV12-2 to TRBJ2-1; no DNA check was done on the table's D call, TRBD1. TRBV12-2 represents a pseudogene. The CDR3 consists of 18 residues. The CDR3 here is CASRLASGSGQGPNEQFF. The CDR3 DNA is TGTGCAAGTCGCTTAGCGTCGGGTTCTGGACAGGGCCCTAATGAGCAGTTCTTC.

The chain carries TRBV18 and TRBJ1-5, with 8 bases matching TRBD1. The CDR3 runs to 15 residues. V lost 1 base and J lost 4; bases outside the gene matches: 3. CDR1 is KGHSH and CDR2 is LQKENI in the germline V gene. The CDR3 nucleotides are TGTGCCAGCTCACCACGGACAGGGTGGAATCAGCCCCAGCATTTT. It encodes CASSPRTGWNQPQHF.

The chain couples TRBV7-3 to TRBJ2-1; tentative D call: TRBD2 (5 bases). V was shortened by 2 bases and J by 7 bases, with 9 bases between the two germline ends. Germline lookup yields CDR1 SGHTA and CDR2 FQGTGA. The CDR3 sequence is 13 residues long. CDR3 residues: CASSLVGGNEQFF. CDR3 coding DNA: TGTGCCAGCAGCTTAGTCGGCGGGAATGAGCAGTTCTTC.

The gene calls are TRBV19 and TRBJ2-7; D might be TRBD1 (6 bases). V gave up 4 bases and J gave up 0 bases, with 13 bases separating them. This CDR3 is built from 15 residues. Germline CDR1 is LNHDA and CDR2 is SQIVND (reference sequence). The CDR3 reads CASSSQRGSSYEQYF. The DNA of the CDR3 is TGTGCCAGTAGTAGCCAGAGGGGGAGCTCCTACGAGCAGTACTTC. The full variable domain, its missing parts supplied by reference TRBV19 and TRBJ2-7, is DGGITQSPKYLFRKEGQNVTLSCEQNLNHDAMYWYRQDPGQGLRLIYYSQIVNDFQKGDIAEGYSVSREKKESFPLTVTSAQKNPTAFYLCASSSQRGSSYEQYFGPGTRLTVT.

The chain joins TRBV5-1 to TRBJ2-2; no firm D call. Germline assignment: CDR1 SGHRS and CDR2 YFSETQ. The CDR3 length is 11 residues. V was pared by 3 bases and J by 5 bases, with 2 bases between. CDR3 protein: CASSSTGELFF. In DNA form, the CDR3 reads TGCGCCAGCAGCTCTACCGGGGAGCTGTTTTTT. Looking up the rest from reference TRBV5-1 and TRBJ2-2 gives the full variable domain: KAGVTQTPRYLIKTRGQQVTLSCSPISGHRSVSWYQQTPGQGLQFLFEYFSETQRNKGNFPGRFSGRQFSNSRSEMNVSTLELGDSALYLCASSSTGELFFGEGSRLTVL.

The CDR3 is CASSYYETYEQYF. CDR3 DNA sequence: TGTGCCAGCAGTTACTACGAGACTTACGAGCAGTACTTC. This rearrangement joins TRBV6-5 to TRBJ2-7; no clear D. The V end was cut by 1 base, the J end by 4 bases, with 8 bases between. Per the germline V gene, CDR1 is MNHEY and CDR2 is SVGAGI. The CDR3 is made up of 13 amino acids.

This clone has a handful of counts. The chain employs TRBV4-1 and TRBJ1-5, with D uncertain. Germline CDR1 MGHRA, CDR2 YSYEKL. The CDR3 is 14 residues long. V was shortened by 1 base and J by 2 bases, with 6 bases between the two germline ends. The CDR3 is CASSQVGGNQPQHF. The CDR3 DNA reads TGCGCCAGCAGCCAAGTCGGGGGCAATCAGCCCCAGCATTTT.

V is TRBV6-5 and J is TRBJ1-3; the D is unclear. V lost 2 bases, J lost 0 bases, and 8 bases lay in between. In germline, CDR1 is MNHEY, CDR2 SVGAGI. This CDR3 has 15 amino acids. The CDR3 here is CASSYRVDSGNTIYF. The CDR3 DNA sequence: TGTGCCAGCAGTTACCGGGTCGACTCTGGAAACACCATATATTTT.

The chain employs TRBV10-3 and TRBJ2-7; 10 nucleotides line up with TRBD1. V shed 4 bases, J shed 3 bases, and the junction held 6 bases outside the gene matches. CDR3 length equals 15 residues. Looked up from germline, CDR1 is ENHRY and CDR2 is SYGVKD. DNA of the CDR3: TGTGCCATCAGTGGGGGACAGGGGAAGCTCTACGAGCAGTACTTC. Translated: CAISGGQGKLYEQYF.

The V call is TRBV19, the J call TRBJ1-5; 8 bases are shared with TRBD1. This CDR3 contains 15 residues. V shed 2 bases, J shed 4 bases, and the junction held 4 bases outside the gene matches. Looked up from germline, CDR1 is LNHDA and CDR2 is SQIVND (reference sequence). The CDR3 bases are TGTGCCAGTAGTATATTCAGGGGGCCGAATCAGCCCCAGCATTTT. Translating gives CASSIFRGPNQPQHF. The full variable domain, its missing parts supplied by reference TRBV19 and TRBJ1-5, is DGGITQSPKYLFRKEGQNVTLSCEQNLNHDAMYWYRQDPGQGLRLIYYSQIVNDFQKGDIAEGYSVSREKKESFPLTVTSAQKNPTAFYLCASSIFRGPNQPQHFGDGTRLSIL.

This clone appeared a single time. The gene calls are TRBV18 and TRBJ2-7, with a tentative D call TRBD1 (6 bases). The CDR3 loop spans 14 amino acids. Per germline, CDR1 KGHSH and CDR2 LQKENI. Trimming left V 5 bases short and J 2 bases short, with 13 bases between. This CDR3 reads CASSSQGSAYEQYF. DNA of the CDR3: TGTGCCAGCTCATCCCAGGGGAGCGCCTACGAGCAGTACTTC.

The rearrangement links TRBV10-3 to TRBJ2-7; 13 nucleotides align to TRBD2. Germline V gene sequence: CDR1 ENHRY, CDR2 SYGVKD. The CDR3 sequence is 16 residues long. With 4 bases clipped from V and 2 bases from J, the junction kept 5 bases outside the gene matches. CDR3 DNA sequence: TGTGCCATCAGTGCTAGTGGGACTAGCGGGACCTACGAGCAGTACTTC. Amino acid sequence: CAISASGTSGTYEQYF.

The chain uses TRBV5-1 and TRBJ2-1; 13 nucleotides line up with TRBD2. This CDR3 contains 15 residues. J gave up 9 bases and V 0 bases, and 3 bases lay outside the gene matches. From germline, CDR1 is SGHRS and CDR2 YFSETQ. The CDR3 loop reads CASSLGTSGSSEQFF. DNA of the CDR3: TGCGCCAGCAGCTTGGGGACTAGCGGGAGTAGTGAGCAGTTCTTC.